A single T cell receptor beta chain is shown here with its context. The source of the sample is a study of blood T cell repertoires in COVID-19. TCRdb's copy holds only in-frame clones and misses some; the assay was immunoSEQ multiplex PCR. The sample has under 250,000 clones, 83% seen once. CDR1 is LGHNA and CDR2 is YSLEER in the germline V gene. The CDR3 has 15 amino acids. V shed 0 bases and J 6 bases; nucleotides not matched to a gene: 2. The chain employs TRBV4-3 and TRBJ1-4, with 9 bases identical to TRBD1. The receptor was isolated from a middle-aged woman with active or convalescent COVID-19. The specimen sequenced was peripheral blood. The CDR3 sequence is CASSQETGGDEKLFF. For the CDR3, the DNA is TGCGCCAGCAGCCAAGAAACAGGGGGCGATGAAAAACTGTTTTTT.